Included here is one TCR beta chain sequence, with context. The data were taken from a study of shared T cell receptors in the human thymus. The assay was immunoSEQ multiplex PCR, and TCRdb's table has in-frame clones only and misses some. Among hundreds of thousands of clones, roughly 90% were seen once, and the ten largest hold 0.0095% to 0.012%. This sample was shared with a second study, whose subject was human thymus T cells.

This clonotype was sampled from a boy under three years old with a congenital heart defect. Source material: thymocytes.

The CDR3 sequence: CASSPFDRGVAFF. CDR3 nucleotide sequence: TGTGCCAGCTCACCATTCGACAGGGGGGTTGCTTTCTTT. V and J are TRBV18 and TRBJ1-1; 9 nucleotides agree with TRBD1. Per germline, CDR1 KGHSH and CDR2 LQKENI. The junction had 6 bases not matched to a gene; V was cut back by 2 bases and J by 11 bases. The CDR3 contains 13 residues.